This T cell receptor beta chain was retrieved from a study of cytomegalovirus exposure and HLA in healthy donors. A remark on this clone: Its antigen is still unknown.

Whole-study results and caveats: Some TCR beta chains (164 of them) were listed as cytomegalovirus-associated. Through in vitro validation, three CMV-associated chains were shown to be specific for CMV antigens. CMV serostatus was the only immune exposure information that was available. Compared with the approximately 680-donor mean, an Asian-associated ancestry cluster reportedly had fewer N-insertions, according to a later analysis.

The study ran its PCR with 60 Vbeta and 13 Jbeta primers. Repertoires were generated with immunoSEQ multiplex PCR, while TCRdb's copy carries only in-frame clones and drops some. The repertoire holds fewer than 150,000 clones, 82% seen once, with around 2.4% in the top ten. V dropped 3 bases and J dropped 3; count of bases not matched to a gene: 7. CDR3 length: 16 residues. Per the germline V gene, CDR1 is SGHRS and CDR2 is YFSETQ. The chain joins TRBV5-1 to TRBJ2-3; 10 nucleotides line up with TRBD2. The sequence was collected from a male donor in good health and CMV-seronegative. What was sequenced was PBMCs. The CDR3 reads CASSSLLAGPTDTQYF. CDR3 coding DNA: TGCGCCAGCAGCTCCCTACTAGCGGGGCCGACAGATACGCAGTATTTT.